A selection of T cell receptor beta chains follows, all from one sample in a study of T cells after yellow fever vaccination. TCRdb analysed the 5' RACE reads with MiXCR anew, one entry per CDR3 protein. The data hold about 350,000 distinct CDR3 sequences, with roughly 7.5% observed a single time. This specimen consisted of PBMCs, obtained more than 35 days after the first yellow fever vaccination. The receptors were sampled from a man aged 18 to 30 who received the YFV17D yellow fever vaccine. CDR3s include the opening cysteine and the closing phenylalanine or tryptophan. D genes are given only for firm matches. The listing skips clone size in some rows; elsewhere it reads once, few, many or a size class.

j_call clone_size d_call v_call cdr3_aa cdr3_nt
TRBJ2-7 once TRBD2 TRBV5-6 CASIAGGKTYEQYF TGTGCCAGTATAGCGGGGGGAAAGACCTACGAGCAGTACTTC
TRBJ2-2 few - TRBV4-3 CASSQGYLSGELHTGELFF TGCGCCAGCAGCCAAGGGTATCTTAGCGGTGAATTACACACCGGGGAGCTGTTTTTT
TRBJ2-1 few - TRBV9 CASREISSYNEQFF TGTGCCAGCAGGGAGATAAGCTCCTACAATGAGCAGTTCTTC
TRBJ1-6 - TRBD1 TRBV4-2 CASRGTASNSPLHF TGTGCCAGCAGGGGGACAGCAAGTAATTCACCCCTCCACTTT
TRBJ2-1 many TRBD1 TRBV12-3/TRBV12-4 CASSFGTGGNEQFF TGTGCCAGCAGTTTTGGGACAGGGGGGAATGAGCAGTTCTTC
TRBJ1-4 - TRBD1 TRBV7-2 CASSPGDSSNEKLFF TGTGCCAGCAGCCCAGGGGACAGTAGTAATGAAAAACTGTTTTTT
TRBJ2-3 many TRBD1 TRBV7-9 CASSRRDRGLDTQYF TGTGCCAGCAGCCGCCGGGACAGGGGGCTTGATACGCAGTATTTT
TRBJ2-3 - TRBD1 TRBV20-1 CSAGGSGGRTQYF TGCAGTGCGGGGGGATCAGGGGGCCGTACGCAGTATTTT
TRBJ1-3 - TRBD1 TRBV20-1 CSATPGTGGTFGNTIYF TGCAGTGCTACTCCCGGGACAGGGGGCACTTTTGGAAACACCATATATTTT
TRBJ2-4 few - TRBV5-1 CASSLAPWSVRIRENIQYF TGCGCCAGCAGCTTGGCCCCTTGGAGCGTCCGGATTCGGGAAAACATTCAGTACTTC